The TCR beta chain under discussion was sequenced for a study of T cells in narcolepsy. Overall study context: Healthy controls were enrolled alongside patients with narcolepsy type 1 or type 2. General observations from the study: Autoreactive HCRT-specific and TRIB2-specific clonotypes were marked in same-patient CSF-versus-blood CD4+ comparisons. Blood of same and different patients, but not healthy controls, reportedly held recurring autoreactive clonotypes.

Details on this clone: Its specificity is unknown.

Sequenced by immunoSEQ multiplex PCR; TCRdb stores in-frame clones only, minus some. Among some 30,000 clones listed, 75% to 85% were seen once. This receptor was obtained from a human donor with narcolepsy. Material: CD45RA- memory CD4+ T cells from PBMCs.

The CDR3 is CASSVGSNGNQPQHF. In DNA, the CDR3 is TGTGCCAGCAGCGTAGGTTCCAACGGCAATCAGCCCCAGCATTTT. This chain links TRBV9 with TRBJ1-5; D remains unclear. CDR1 SGDLS and CDR2 YYNGEE come from the germline V gene. CDR3 length equals 15 residues. V was shortened by 0 bases and J by 2 bases, with 9 bases between the two germline ends.